Given below is one TCR beta chain in context. Deep-level settings were used for running the assay. Sequenced by immunoSEQ multiplex PCR; TCRdb stores in-frame clones only, minus some. The sample includes 2.5 million or so clones, roughly 92% of them seen just once. The data were obtained in a study of shared clonotypes between healthy human individuals. Germline values: CDR1 LNHNV, CDR2 YYDKDF (reference sequence). The V and J ends lost 0 bases and 3 bases, in that order; junction bases with no gene match: 13. The CDR3 consists of 19 residues. The rearrangement uses TRBV15 and TRBJ2-4, with 8 bases lining up with TRBD1. The clonotype comes from a man between 18 and 29 years old in good health. The material sequenced was naive CD4+ T cells sorted from blood. Subset described: CD45RA+ positively selected. The CDR3 region is CATSRDRGLSDLGKNIQYF. The CDR3 region has the DNA TGTGCCACCAGCAGAGACAGGGGGCTTTCAGATTTAGGCAAAAACATTCAGTACTTC.